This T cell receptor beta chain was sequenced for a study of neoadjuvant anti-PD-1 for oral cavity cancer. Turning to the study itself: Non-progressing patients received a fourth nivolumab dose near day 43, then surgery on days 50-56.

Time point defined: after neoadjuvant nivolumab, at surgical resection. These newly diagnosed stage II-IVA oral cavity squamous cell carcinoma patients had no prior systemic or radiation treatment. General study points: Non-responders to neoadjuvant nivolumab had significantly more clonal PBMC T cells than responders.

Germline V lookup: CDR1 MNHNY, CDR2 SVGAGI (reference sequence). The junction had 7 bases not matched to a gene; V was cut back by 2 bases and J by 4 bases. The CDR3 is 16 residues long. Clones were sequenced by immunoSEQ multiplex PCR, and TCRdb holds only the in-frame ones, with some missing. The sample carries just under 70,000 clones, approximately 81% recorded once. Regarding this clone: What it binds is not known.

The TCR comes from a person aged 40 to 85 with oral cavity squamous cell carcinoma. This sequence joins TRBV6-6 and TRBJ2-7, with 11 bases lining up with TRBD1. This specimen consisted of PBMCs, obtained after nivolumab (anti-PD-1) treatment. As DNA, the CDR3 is TGTGCCAGCAGTTACAAGCCGGGACAGGGGGGGTACGAGCAGTACTTC. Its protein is CASSYKPGQGGYEQYF.